The 17 T cell receptor beta chains in this list originate from one sample, sequenced in a study of PD-L1 blockade in urothelial cancer. Produced via immunoSEQ multiplex PCR; TCRdb's table is partial and in-frame only. The sample shows 35,000 to 45,000 clones, 91% of them seen only once. The sample's time point: pretreatment peripheral blood. The sequencing used PBMCs, collected around atezolizumab (anti-PD-L1) treatment. These receptors were taken from a woman aged 55 to 70 with urothelial cancer.

This sequence joins TRBV9 and TRBJ1-1, with D perhaps matching TRBD1 (5 bases). V was trimmed by 3 bases and J by 4 bases, leaving 10 bases between them. Germline V lookup: CDR1 SGDLS, CDR2 YYNGEE. This CDR3 region has 13 residues. The CDR3 DNA sequence: TGTGCCAGCAGCGCGGATAGGGGCACTGAAGCTTTCTTT. This gives the protein CASSADRGTEAFF.

The chain is built from TRBV19 and TRBJ2-7; 10 bases are a match to TRBD1. Per the germline V gene, CDR1 is LNHDA and CDR2 is SQIVND (reference sequence). The length of the CDR3 is 14 residues. The ends lost 4 bases at V and 2 bases at J; junction bases unmatched: 2. As DNA, the CDR3 is TGTGCCAGTAGTACAGGACAGGGGGCCTACGAGCAGTACTTC. This gives the protein CASSTGQGAYEQYF.

The rearrangement uses TRBV7-8 and TRBJ2-1, with no clear D. CDR1 SGHVS and CDR2 FQNEAQ come from the germline V gene. The CDR3 totals 13 residues. V lost 1 base, J lost 6 bases, and 7 bases lay in between. The CDR3 loop reads CASSLVHFNEQFF. The CDR3 DNA follows: TGTGCCAGCAGCTTAGTTCATTTCAATGAGCAGTTCTTC.

The chain links TRBV27 to TRBJ2-1; D unclear. The CDR3 runs to 16 residues. Germline assignment: CDR1 MNHEY and CDR2 SMNVEV (reference sequence). Trimming stripped 1 base from V and 0 bases from J, with 10 bases between. The CDR3 DNA reads as TGTGCCAGCAGTTTATTCCTCTCGAGCTCCTACAATGAGCAGTTCTTC. Protein sequence: CASSLFLSSSYNEQFF.

The count of this clone is one. The chain employs TRBV4-1 and TRBJ1-2; tentatively, D is TRBD1 (5 bases). Trimming removed 7 bases at V and 8 bases at J, with 26 bases between. Germline V gene lookup returns CDR1 MGHRA and CDR2 YSYEKL. The CDR3 length is 16 residues. The DNA of the CDR3 is TGCGCCAGCACCCCAAGTGGGATCGGAGGGGTTCGGGGCTACACCTTC. Translated: CASTPSGIGGVRGYTF.

CDR3 nucleotide sequence: TGTGCCAGCAGTGGGATGGAGGGGGGGGACGAGCAGTACTTC. It specifies CASSGMEGGDEQYF. V is TRBV27 and J is TRBJ2-7, with D perhaps TRBD2 (7 bases). Between the trimmed V and J ends, which lost 5 bases and 5 bases, there was a span of 16 bases. The CDR3 totals 14 residues. CDR1 and CDR2 (germline): MNHEY, SMNVEV (reference sequence).

This chain joins TRBV28 and TRBJ2-2; D is perhaps TRBD1 (6 bases). The germline V and J ends were trimmed by 6 bases and 3 bases, with 14 bases remaining between them. The CDR3 extends over 15 amino acids. CDR1 is MDHEN, CDR2 SYDVKM, per germline. The CDR3 is CASSRGSLDTGELFF. The DNA of the CDR3 is TGTGCCAGCAGCAGGGGATCGTTGGACACCGGGGAGCTGTTTTTT.

The chain couples TRBV27 to TRBJ2-7; D unresolved. The V end lost 0 bases, the J end lost 3 bases, and 12 bases lay between the germline ends. The CDR3 totals 15 residues. Germline CDR1 MNHEY, CDR2 SMNVEV (reference sequence). In nucleotides, the CDR3 is TGTGCCAGCAGTTTATCTTCCAGACTTTACTACGAGCAGTACTTC. The encoded protein is CASSLSSRLYYEQYF.

The DNA of the CDR3 is TGCGCCAGCAGCCAAGTTTATTCAGATACGCAGTATTTT. Amino acids: CASSQVYSDTQYF. V usage is TRBV4-1 and J usage is TRBJ2-3; D unresolved. The V gene's germline CDR1 is MGHRA and CDR2 YSYEKL. The CDR3 runs 13 residues. V dropped 1 base and J dropped 4 bases, with 6 bases sitting between them.

The gene calls are TRBV2 and TRBJ1-3; 9 nucleotides align to TRBD1. CDR3 length equals 14 residues. Germline-derived CDR1 and CDR2 are SNHLY and FYNNEI. V gave up 4 bases and J gave up 2 bases; unmatched junction bases: 0. CDR3 amino acids: CASSGTGAGNTIYF. The CDR3 region has the DNA TGTGCCAGCAGTGGGACAGGGGCTGGAAACACCATATATTTT.

This clone was seen just once. CDR3 in DNA: TGTGCCAGCAGACAGGAGAACACCGGGGAGCTGTTTTTT. Residues: CASRQENTGELFF. The chain recombines TRBV2 with TRBJ2-2; TRBD1 is a possible D gene (5 bases). Germline lookup yields CDR1 SNHLY and CDR2 FYNNEI. The CDR3 contains 13 residues. Trimming pared 6 bases from V and 1 base from J, leaving 6 bases between.

This chain links TRBV25-1 with TRBJ2-1; TRBD2 aligns across 10 bases. The CDR3 spans 15 residues. CDR1 MGHDK and CDR2 SYGVNS come from the germline V gene. J lost 3 bases, V lost 6 bases, and 5 bases had no gene match. CDR3 in amino acids: CASSPGTSDYNEQFF. The CDR3 region has the DNA TGTGCCAGCAGCCCCGGGACTAGCGACTACAATGAGCAGTTCTTC.

The V and J genes are TRBV28 and TRBJ1-2, with D possibly TRBD1 on 5 matching bases. CDR1 is MDHEN and CDR2 is SYDVKM in the germline V gene. The CDR3 is 14 amino acids. Trimming removed 8 bases at V and 8 bases at J, with 21 bases between. The DNA for the CDR3 is TGTGCCAGCTCCCCGGGCAGGGCTGGCTTCGGCTACACCTTC. Protein sequence: CASSPGRAGFGYTF.

The chain combines TRBV2 with TRBJ1-5, with D tentatively TRBD1 (6 bases). Germline V gives CDR1 SNHLY, CDR2 FYNNEI. The CDR3 runs to 15 residues. Trimming shortened V by 5 bases and J by 3 bases, and 14 bases separated the two germline ends. CDR3 bases: TGTGCCAGCAGTTCGACAGGTGGCGTCAATCAGCCCCAGCATTTT. The encoded protein is CASSSTGGVNQPQHF.

This rearrangement joins TRBV7-6 to TRBJ1-1; D is uncertain. Between the trimmed V and J ends, which lost 5 bases and 0 bases, there was a span of 13 bases. Germline lookup yields CDR1 SGHVS and CDR2 FNYEAQ. This CDR3 has 15 residues. As DNA, the CDR3 is TGTGCCAGCAGCCCCCCAGGATTACTGAACACTGAAGCTTTCTTT. Translation: CASSPPGLLNTEAFF.

The chain uses TRBV2 and TRBJ2-4, with a possible D match to TRBD1 (6 bases). The CDR3 consists of 16 residues. Germline V lookup: CDR1 SNHLY, CDR2 FYNNEI. V lost 4 bases to trimming and J lost 0 bases, with 13 bases between them. For the CDR3, the DNA is TGTGCCAGCAGTGGCTCGGGACAACTAGCCAAAAACATTCAGTACTTC. This codes for CASSGSGQLAKNIQYF.

The chain recombines TRBV5-1 with TRBJ2-2; 8 bases agree with TRBD2. The CDR3 length is 13 residues. J lost 8 bases, V lost 1 base, and 1 base had no gene match. In germline, CDR1 is SGHRS, CDR2 YFSETQ. The CDR3 loop is CASSLIAGGELFF. Here the CDR3 DNA reads TGCGCCAGCAGCTTGATAGCGGGAGGGGAGCTGTTTTTT.